Detailed here is one T cell receptor beta chain. Its antigen is unknown. V gave up 0 bases and J gave up 2 bases; unmatched junction bases: 2. This CDR3 spans 15 amino acids. The germline V gene has CDR1 SGHVS and CDR2 FNYEAQ. This entry is derived from a study of post-analysis software for immune sequencing data. Study-level findings and limits: TRBV segments more frequent in patients than in controls numbered several and included TRBV5-6, TRBV5-1 and TRBV20-1.

Presence of unique molecular identifiers characterized the TCR beta cDNA libraries. MiXCR, applied by TCRdb to the PCR reads, yields one record per CDR3 protein. The data show approximately 630,000 distinct CDR3 sequences, over 45% seen once. This TCR was recovered from a girl aged 2-9 years with multiple sclerosis. The sample comprised blood. This sequence joins TRBV7-6 and TRBJ2-3; 7 bases are a match to TRBD2. Here the CDR3 reads CASSLASGDTDTQYF. The CDR3 DNA reads as TGTGCCAGCAGCTTAGCGAGCGGGGACACAGATACGCAGTATTTT.